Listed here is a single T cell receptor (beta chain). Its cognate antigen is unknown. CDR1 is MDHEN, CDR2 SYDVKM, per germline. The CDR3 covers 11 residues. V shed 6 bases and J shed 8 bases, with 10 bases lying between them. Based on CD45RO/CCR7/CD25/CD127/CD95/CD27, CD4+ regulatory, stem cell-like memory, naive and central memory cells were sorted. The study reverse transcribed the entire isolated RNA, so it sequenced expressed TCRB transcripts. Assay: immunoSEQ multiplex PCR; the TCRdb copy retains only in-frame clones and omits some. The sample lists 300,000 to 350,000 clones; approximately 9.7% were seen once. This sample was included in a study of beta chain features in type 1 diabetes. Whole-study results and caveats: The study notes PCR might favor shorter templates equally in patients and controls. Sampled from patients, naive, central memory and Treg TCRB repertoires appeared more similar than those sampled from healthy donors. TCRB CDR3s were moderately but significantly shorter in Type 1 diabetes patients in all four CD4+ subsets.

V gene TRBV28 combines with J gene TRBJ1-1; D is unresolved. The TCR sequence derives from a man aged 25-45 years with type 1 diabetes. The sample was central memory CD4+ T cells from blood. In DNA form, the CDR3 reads TGTGCCAGCAGGGCGGATTTAGAAGCTTTCTTT. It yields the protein CASRADLEAFF.